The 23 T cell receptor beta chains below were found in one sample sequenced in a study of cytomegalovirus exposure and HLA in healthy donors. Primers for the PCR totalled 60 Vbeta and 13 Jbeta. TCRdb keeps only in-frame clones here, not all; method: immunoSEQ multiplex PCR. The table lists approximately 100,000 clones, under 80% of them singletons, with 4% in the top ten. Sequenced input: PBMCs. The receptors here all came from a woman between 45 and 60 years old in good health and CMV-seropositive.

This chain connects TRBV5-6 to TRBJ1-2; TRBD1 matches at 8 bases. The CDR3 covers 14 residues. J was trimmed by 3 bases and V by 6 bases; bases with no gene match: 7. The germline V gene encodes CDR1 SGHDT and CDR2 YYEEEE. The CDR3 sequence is CASTAGGYDYGYTF. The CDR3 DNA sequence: TGTGCCAGCACAGCAGGGGGCTACGACTATGGCTACACCTTC.

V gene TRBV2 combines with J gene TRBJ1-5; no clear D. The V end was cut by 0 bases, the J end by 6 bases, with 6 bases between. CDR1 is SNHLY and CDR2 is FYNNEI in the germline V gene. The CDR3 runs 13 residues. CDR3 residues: CASSEARGQPQHF. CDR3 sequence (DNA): TGTGCCAGCAGTGAAGCGCGGGGTCAGCCCCAGCATTTT.

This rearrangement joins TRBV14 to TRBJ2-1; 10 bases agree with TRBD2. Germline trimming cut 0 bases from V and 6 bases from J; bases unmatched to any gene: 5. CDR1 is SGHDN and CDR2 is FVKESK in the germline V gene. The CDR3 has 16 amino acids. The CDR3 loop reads CASSQDELAGSNEQFF. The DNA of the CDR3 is TGTGCCAGCAGCCAAGATGAACTAGCGGGGTCCAATGAGCAGTTCTTC.

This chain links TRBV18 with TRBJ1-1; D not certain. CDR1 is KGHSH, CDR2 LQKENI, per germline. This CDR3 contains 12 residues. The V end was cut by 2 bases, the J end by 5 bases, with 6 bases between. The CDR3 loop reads CASSPRTTEAFF. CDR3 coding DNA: TGTGCCAGCTCACCAAGAACTACTGAAGCTTTCTTT.

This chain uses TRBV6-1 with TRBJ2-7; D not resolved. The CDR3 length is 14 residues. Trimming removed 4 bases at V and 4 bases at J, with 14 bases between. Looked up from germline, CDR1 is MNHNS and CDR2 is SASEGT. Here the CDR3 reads CASSAASGVYEQYF. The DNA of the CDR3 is TGTGCCAGCAGTGCCGCGAGTGGAGTGTACGAGCAGTACTTC.

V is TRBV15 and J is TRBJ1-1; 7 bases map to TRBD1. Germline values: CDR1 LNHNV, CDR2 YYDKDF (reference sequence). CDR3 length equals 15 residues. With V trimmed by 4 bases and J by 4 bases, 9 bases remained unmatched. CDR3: CATSTPRGLGTEAFF. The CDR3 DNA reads TGTGCCACCAGCACCCCGAGGGGGCTGGGCACTGAAGCTTTCTTT.

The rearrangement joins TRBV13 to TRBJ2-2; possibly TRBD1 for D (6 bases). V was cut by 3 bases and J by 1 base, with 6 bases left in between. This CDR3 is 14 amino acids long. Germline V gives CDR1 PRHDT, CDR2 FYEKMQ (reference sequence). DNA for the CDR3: TGTGCCAGCAGCTTGACAGGGAACACCGGGGAGCTGTTTTTT. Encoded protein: CASSLTGNTGELFF.

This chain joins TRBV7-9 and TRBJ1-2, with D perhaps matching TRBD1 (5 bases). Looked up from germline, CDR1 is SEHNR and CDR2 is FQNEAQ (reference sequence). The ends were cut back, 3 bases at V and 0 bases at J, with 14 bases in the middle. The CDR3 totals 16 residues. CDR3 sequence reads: CASSLARGRANYGYTF. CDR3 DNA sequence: TGTGCCAGCAGCTTGGCCCGGGGGAGAGCTAACTATGGCTACACCTTC.

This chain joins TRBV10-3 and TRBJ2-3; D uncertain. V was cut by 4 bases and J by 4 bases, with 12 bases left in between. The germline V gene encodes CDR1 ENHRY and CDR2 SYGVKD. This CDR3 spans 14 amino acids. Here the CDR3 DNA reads TGTGCCATCAGTGGACGGGTGACGGCAGATACGCAGTATTTT. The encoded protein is CAISGRVTADTQYF.

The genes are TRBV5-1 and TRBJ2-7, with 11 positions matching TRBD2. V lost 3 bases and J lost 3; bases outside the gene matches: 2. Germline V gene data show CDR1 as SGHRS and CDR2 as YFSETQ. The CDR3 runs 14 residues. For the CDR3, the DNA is TGCGCCAGCAGCTCTGGGACTAGCGGCTACGAGCAGTACTTC. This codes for CASSSGTSGYEQYF.

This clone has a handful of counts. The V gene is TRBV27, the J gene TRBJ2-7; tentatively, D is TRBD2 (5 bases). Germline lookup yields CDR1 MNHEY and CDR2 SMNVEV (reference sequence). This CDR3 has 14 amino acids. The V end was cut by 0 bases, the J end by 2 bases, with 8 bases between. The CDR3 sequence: CASSLSDGTYEQYF. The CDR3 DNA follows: TGTGCCAGCAGTTTATCGGACGGGACCTACGAGCAGTACTTC.

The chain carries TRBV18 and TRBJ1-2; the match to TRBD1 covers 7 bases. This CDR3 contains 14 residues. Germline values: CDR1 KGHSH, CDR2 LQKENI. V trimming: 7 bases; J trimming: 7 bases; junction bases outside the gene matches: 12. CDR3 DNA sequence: TGTGCCAGCTACGCTCAGGGGGACCCGAGTGGCTACACCTTC. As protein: CASYAQGDPSGYTF. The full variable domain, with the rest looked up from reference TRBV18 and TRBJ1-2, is NAGVMQNPRHLVRRRGQEARLRCSPMKGHSHVYWYRQLPEEGLKFMVYLQKENIIDESGMPKERFSAEFPKEGPSILRIQQVVRGDSAAYFCASYAQGDPSGYTFGSGTRLTVV.

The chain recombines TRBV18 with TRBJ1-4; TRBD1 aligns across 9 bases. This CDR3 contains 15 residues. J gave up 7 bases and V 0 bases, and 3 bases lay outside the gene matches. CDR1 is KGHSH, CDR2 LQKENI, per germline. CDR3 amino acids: CASSPPGQGLEKLFF. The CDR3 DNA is TGTGCCAGCTCACCACCGGGACAGGGTCTTGAAAAACTGTTTTTT.

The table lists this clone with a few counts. CDR3 in amino acids: CASSIWGGNEKLFF. The CDR3 DNA is TGTGCCAGCAGTATTTGGGGGGGGAATGAAAAACTGTTTTTT. This chain connects TRBV25-1 to TRBJ1-4, with D maybe TRBD1 (5 bases). The CDR3 loop spans 14 amino acids. The V end was cut by 5 bases, the J end by 5 bases, with 12 bases between. Germline CDR1 MGHDK, CDR2 SYGVNS.

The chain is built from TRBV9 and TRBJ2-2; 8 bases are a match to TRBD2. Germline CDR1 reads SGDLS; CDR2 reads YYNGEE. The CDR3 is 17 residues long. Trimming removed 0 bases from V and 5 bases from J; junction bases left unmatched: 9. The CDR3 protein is CASSVGRTGGITGELFF. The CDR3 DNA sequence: TGTGCCAGCAGCGTAGGAAGGACGGGGGGGATTACCGGGGAGCTGTTTTTT.

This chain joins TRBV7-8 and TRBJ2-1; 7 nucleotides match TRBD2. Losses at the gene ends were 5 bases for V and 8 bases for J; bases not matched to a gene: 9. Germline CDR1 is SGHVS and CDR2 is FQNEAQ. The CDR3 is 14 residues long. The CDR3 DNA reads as TGTGCCAGCAGCATTGGACTAGTCGACTATGAGCAGTTCTTC. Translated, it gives CASSIGLVDYEQFF.

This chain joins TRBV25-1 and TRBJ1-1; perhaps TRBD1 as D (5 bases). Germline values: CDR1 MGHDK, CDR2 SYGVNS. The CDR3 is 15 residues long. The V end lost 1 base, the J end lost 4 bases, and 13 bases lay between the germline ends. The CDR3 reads CASSESQGELTEAFF. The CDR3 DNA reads TGTGCCAGCAGTGAATCCCAGGGCGAACTCACTGAAGCTTTCTTT.

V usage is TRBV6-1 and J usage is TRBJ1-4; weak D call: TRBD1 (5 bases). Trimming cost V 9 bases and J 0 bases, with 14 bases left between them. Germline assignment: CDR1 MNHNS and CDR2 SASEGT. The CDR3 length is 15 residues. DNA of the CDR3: TGTGCCAGTGGGGCCCGTACTTCAACTAATGAAAAACTGTTTTTT. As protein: CASGARTSTNEKLFF.

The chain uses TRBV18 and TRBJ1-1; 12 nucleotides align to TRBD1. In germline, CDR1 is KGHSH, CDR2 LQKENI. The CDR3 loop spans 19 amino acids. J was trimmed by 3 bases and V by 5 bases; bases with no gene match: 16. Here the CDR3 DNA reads TGTGCCAGCTCAACGACACAGGGACCGGGACAGGGGGCCCACACTGAAGCTTTCTTT. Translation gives CASSTTQGPGQGAHTEAFF.

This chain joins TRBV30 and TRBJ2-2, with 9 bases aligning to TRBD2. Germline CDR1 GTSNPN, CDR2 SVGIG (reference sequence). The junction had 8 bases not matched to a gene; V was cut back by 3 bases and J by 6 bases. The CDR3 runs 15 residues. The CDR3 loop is CAWRRTAGGAGELFF. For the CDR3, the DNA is TGTGCCTGGAGGCGCACGGCGGGAGGGGCCGGGGAGCTGTTTTTT.

The CDR3 region is CASSLLSEAFF. The CDR3, as DNA: TGTGCCAGCAGCTTATTATCTGAAGCTTTCTTT. The chain links TRBV11-2 to TRBJ1-1; D gene uncertain. V lost 2 bases and J lost 6, with 4 bases in between. Germline-derived CDR1 and CDR2 are SGHAT and FQNNGV. The CDR3 runs to 11 residues. The entire variable domain, with the rest obtained from reference TRBV11-2 and TRBJ1-1, is as follows: EAGVAQSPRYKIIEKRQSVAFWCNPISGHATLYWYQQILGQGPKLLIQFQNNGVVDDSQLPKDRFSAERLKGVDSTLKIQPAKLEDSAVYLCASSLLSEAFFGQGTRLTVV.

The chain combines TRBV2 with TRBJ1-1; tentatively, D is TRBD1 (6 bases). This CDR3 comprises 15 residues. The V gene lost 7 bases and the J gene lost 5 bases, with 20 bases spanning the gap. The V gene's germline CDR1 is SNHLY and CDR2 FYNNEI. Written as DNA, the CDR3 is TGTGCCAGCATGGGATCGGGGGGCGCGGGAACTGAAGCTTTCTTT. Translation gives CASMGSGGAGTEAFF.

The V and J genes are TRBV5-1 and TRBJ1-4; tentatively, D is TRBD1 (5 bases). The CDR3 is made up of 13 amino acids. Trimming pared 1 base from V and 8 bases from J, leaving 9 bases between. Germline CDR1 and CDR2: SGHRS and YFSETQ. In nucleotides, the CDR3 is TGCGCCAGCAGCTTGAAGCAGGGAGAAAAACTGTTTTTT. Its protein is CASSLKQGEKLFF.